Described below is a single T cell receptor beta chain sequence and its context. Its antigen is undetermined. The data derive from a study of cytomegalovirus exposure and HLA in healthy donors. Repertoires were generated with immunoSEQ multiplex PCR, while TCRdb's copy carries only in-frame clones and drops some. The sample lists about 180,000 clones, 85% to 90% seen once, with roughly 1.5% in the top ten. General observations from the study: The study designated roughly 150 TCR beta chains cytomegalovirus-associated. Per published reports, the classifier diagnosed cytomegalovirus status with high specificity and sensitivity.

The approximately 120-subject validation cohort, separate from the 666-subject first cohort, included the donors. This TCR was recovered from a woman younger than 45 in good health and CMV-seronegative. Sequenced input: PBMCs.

DNA of the CDR3: TGTGCCAGCAGCTTGCCTAGCTATGAGCAGTTCTTC. Protein product: CASSLPSYEQFF. The chain employs TRBV5-4 and TRBJ2-1; D may be TRBD2 (5 bases). V dropped 1 base and J dropped 8 bases, with 7 bases sitting between them. Germline loops: CDR1 SGHNT, CDR2 YYREEE (reference sequence). CDR3 size: 12 residues.